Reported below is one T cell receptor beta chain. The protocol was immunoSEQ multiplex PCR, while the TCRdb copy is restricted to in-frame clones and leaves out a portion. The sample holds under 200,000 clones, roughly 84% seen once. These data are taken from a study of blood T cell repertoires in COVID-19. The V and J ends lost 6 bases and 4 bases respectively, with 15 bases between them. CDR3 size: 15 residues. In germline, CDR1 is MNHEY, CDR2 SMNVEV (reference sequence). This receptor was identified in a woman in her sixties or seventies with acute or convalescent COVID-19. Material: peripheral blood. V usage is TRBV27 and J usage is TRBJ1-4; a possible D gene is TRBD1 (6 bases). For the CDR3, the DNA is TGTGCCAGCAGACCCAGGACAGCTCGTAATGAAAAACTGTTTTTT. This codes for CASRPRTARNEKLFF.